This T cell receptor beta chain was sequenced in a study of shared clonotypes between healthy human individuals. Study-level points and caveats: Investigators expected sequencing depth to affect clonotype sharing among donors.

Trimming took 2 bases from V and 6 from J, leaving 7 bases between them. CDR1 is SGHTA and CDR2 is FQGNSA in the germline V gene. This CDR3 spans 12 amino acids. How the authors handled the data: For the immunoSEQ data, sequences were junction-only without quality scores, so filtering differed. TCRdb's table, derived via immunoSEQ multiplex PCR, lists solely in-frame clones and lacks some. D and trimming come from the DNA, and the V and J calls and clone size come from that table. The table includes approximately 500,000 clones, approximately 79% detected once. Points on this clone: Antigen unknown.

The chain couples TRBV7-2 to TRBJ1-2, with D perhaps TRBD1 (5 bases). Sequencing was done on a sample of PBMCs. This sequence originates from a woman aged 40 to 50 in good health. Some clones in this sample may be carry-over from other donors' samples. The CDR3 DNA sequence: TGTGCCAGCAGCTTACTCAGGGATGGCTACACCTTC. Amino acids: CASSLLRDGYTF.